This T cell receptor (beta chain) was captured by sequencing in a study of T-cell memory formation after mild COVID-19. The length of the CDR3 is 16 residues. CDR1 is MNHNY and CDR2 is SVGAGI in the germline V gene (reference sequence). V gave up 0 bases and J gave up 1 base, with 10 bases separating them. TCRdb reprocessed the 5' RACE reads with MiXCR, giving one entry per CDR3 protein. The table has 280,000 or so distinct CDR3 sequences, 18% seen once. This receptor was obtained from a man between 18 and 35 years old who had mild COVID-19 (a few samples of this study predate the infection). Cell type and time point are not known. The sample was PBMCs or a T cell subset sorted from them (not recorded which). The V and J genes are TRBV6-6 and TRBJ1-5, with no clear D. The chain's CDR3 is CASSYSRAGSNQPQHF. As DNA, the CDR3 is TGTGCCAGCAGTTACTCTCGGGCGGGCAGCAATCAGCCCCAGCATTTT.